Listed below are T cell receptor beta chains from one sample, sequenced in a study of identical twins. TCRdb reprocessed the 5' RACE reads via MiXCR and lists one record per CDR3 protein. The repertoire holds around 960,000 distinct CDR3 sequences, with roughly 12% as singletons. The sample was also linked to a second study, of yellow fever vaccine responses in identical twins.

The specimen was PBMCs. The receptors derive from a young woman in good health. Each CDR3 is given with its conserved first and last residue. Fields, in order: V gene, CDR3 protein.

TRBV29-1	CSVGLIMVNTPSGYTF
TRBV12-3/TRBV12-4	CASSLANGLNTGELFF
TRBV12-3/TRBV12-4	CASSLLVAFF
TRBV15	CATSRVIQGNGELFF
TRBV7-9	CASSLSGQPHSPLHF
TRBV10-3	CAISPLAGGPQDTQYF
TRBV20-1	CSARDRTSGRNEQFF
TRBV7-8	CASSYPAAGVDTQYF
TRBV6-1	CASRDPGGPSTDTQYF
TRBV7-2	CASSQWTSGSVEQFF
TRBV14	CASSRRGAVYNEQFF
TRBV3-1	CASSQGLLAGSLYNEQFF
TRBV20-1	CSAQGPDNEQFF
TRBV5-6	CASSLGGGTNEQFF
TRBV20-1	CSAKGTSGSSSYNEQFF
TRBV6-5	CASSYYGGKNTGELFF
TRBV20-1	CRVPGRSYNEQFF
TRBV27	CASSLSGGGNTIYF
TRBV9	CASSVGWNGPNTGELFF